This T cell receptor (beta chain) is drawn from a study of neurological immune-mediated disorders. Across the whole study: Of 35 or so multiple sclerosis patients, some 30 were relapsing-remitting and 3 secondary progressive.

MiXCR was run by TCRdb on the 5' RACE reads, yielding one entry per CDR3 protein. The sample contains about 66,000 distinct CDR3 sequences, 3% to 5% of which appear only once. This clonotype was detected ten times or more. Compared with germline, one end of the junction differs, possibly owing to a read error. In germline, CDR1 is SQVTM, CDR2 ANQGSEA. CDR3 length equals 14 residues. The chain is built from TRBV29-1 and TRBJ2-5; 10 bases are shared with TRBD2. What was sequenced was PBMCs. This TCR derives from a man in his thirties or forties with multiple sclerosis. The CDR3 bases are TGCAGCGCTGAACTAGCGGGGTTTTTAGAGACCCAGTACTTC. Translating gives CSAELAGFLETQYF.